This TCR beta chain was identified during a study of blood T cell repertoires in COVID-19 (dated by TCRdb to 2020 to 2022). With respect to the entire study: Samples from collaborators originated in the United States, Italy and Spain and spanned both the acute and convalescent phases of COVID-19. The material from the prospective study consisted of cDNA or gDNA derived from T cells, B-cell-depleted T cells, or PBMCs. Deeply sampled blood TCRbeta repertoires from subjects exposed to, actively infected with, or recovered from COVID-19 were included in the dataset. The repertoires were made available in a free public database intended to serve as a resource for research on the immune response to SARS-CoV-2. Samples came from the ongoing ImmuneRACE study (first 160 participants) plus 1,254 subjects from 6 global collaborators. Sample metadata almost always included a de-identified subject ID, COVID-19 status, age in years and sex. HLA class I and class II types, where available, came from metadata supplied by the sample provider rather than from assay-based typing. Overall study results and their limits: How much clinical and demographic metadata was included differed by source and by participant, and the metadata was provided uncurated.

The CDR3 sequence holds 14 residues, the cysteine and phenylalanine included. Only the CDR3 region is kept as DNA, spanning 42 bases read in frame from base 1. At the junction V is shortened by 5 bases and J by 8 bases; bases outside the gene matches: 4. CDR1 and CDR2 (SGHVS, FQNEAQ) derive from the germline V gene. Details on this clone: No cognate antigen has been identified for it. Per-base quality was not reported, and no clone a single base away is much larger than it.

Each collaborating institution followed its own protocols to collect whole blood in K2EDTA tubes. For TCRbeta analysis, collaborators shipped samples in one of three forms: frozen whole blood, isolated PBMCs, or DNA extracted from either of those sample types. TCRbeta CDR3 regions were amplified from genomic DNA using the immunoSEQ Assay, a bias-controlled multiplex PCR. The source study handled its data this way. The number of nucleated cells in each sample was estimated from the amplification of reference gene primers within the assay. To quantify the absolute abundance of each unique TCRbeta CDR3 rearrangement, sequence reads were collapsed and filtered. For each sample, productive Simpson clonality was calculated by taking the square root of Simpson's diversity index across productive rearrangements. TCRdb obtained this table from immuneACCESS and retained in-frame rearrangements with V and J assigned. These tables miss some clones; where compared with another copy, unresolved V genes account for less than half of the shortfall, and the remainder is unexplained. V and J calls and clone size follow that table, whereas D and trimming were derived from the DNA. Here the sample has nearly 110,000 clones; approximately 88% occur a single time. The biggest ten clones account for approximately 4.9% of the sample.

The chain was built from TRBV7-8 and TRBJ2-1, with 12 bases in between that match TRBD2. Material: peripheral blood. The origin of this receptor is a man aged 40-55 years with active or convalescent COVID-19. The nucleotide sequence is given as TGTGCCAGCAGCCCGACTAGCGGGAGTCATGAGCAGTTCTTC. Its amino acids are CASSPTSGSHEQFF.